This TCR beta chain was sequenced during a study of memory CD4+ T cells and cytomegalovirus serostatus. Trimming took 6 bases from V and 2 from J, leaving 14 bases between them. The CDR3 has 15 residues. Germline CDR1 and CDR2: SNHLY and FYNNEI. The sort gate was single viable CD3+CD4+CD8-CD45RO+ cells for memory CD4+ T cells. Libraries were prepared by immunoSEQ multiplex PCR; TCRdb keeps only in-frame clonotypes and omits some of them. The table lists about 50,000 clones, under 80% of them singletons, with approximately 0.7% in the top ten. The clonotype originates from an adult in good health and CMV-seronegative. The J gene is TRBJ1-5, the V gene TRBV2, with D perhaps TRBD1 (6 bases). Sequencing input: memory CD4+ T cells from blood. The CDR3 sequence is CASSTGKGGNQPQHF. In DNA form, the CDR3 reads TGTGCCAGCAGCACAGGGAAGGGAGGCAATCAGCCCCAGCATTTT.